One T cell receptor (beta chain) is described in this entry. A read error is possible here, since a much larger clone lies one base away. These data belong to a study of blood T cells in healthy people across ages. The germline gives CDR1 ENHRY, CDR2 SYGVKD. V was clipped by 6 bases and J by 2 bases, with 16 bases between them. The CDR3 runs to 15 residues. Together with a sample-barcoded 5' primer, a J-beta primer mix was included in a second PCR lasting about 6 to 12 cycles. TCRdb called the 5' RACE reads again in MiXCR, with one record for every CDR3 protein. In the table there are fewer than 900,000 distinct CDR3 sequences, roughly 34% of which are singletons. Every participating donor contributed around 9.5 milliliters of peripheral blood through a draw.

The sequence derives from a man aged 18 to 30 in good health. The J gene is TRBJ2-5, the V gene TRBV10-3; D not certain. The sequenced sample was blood. The CDR3 region is CAISPAAGWQETQYF. CDR3 bases: TGTGCCATCAGCCCTGCTGCCGGGTGGCAAGAGACCCAGTACTTC.